Listed below are T cell receptor beta chains from one sample, sequenced in a study of cytomegalovirus exposure and HLA in healthy donors. TCRdb's copy holds only in-frame clones and misses some; the assay was immunoSEQ multiplex PCR. The repertoire holds roughly 120,000 clones, with 15% to 19% as singletons. The sequencing sample was made of PBMCs. Every receptor here comes from a woman younger than 30 in good health and CMV-seronegative. Each CDR3 is given with its conserved first and last residue. The D gene is left open where the match is weak. Clone size, where shown, is once, few, many, or a class for clones that have expanded.

d_gene: NA; v_gene: TRBV30; j_gene: TRBJ1-1; abundance: NA; CDR3nt: TGTGCCTGGAGTAGGGGCGAGAACACTGAAGCTTTCTTT; CDR3aa: CAWSRGENTEAFF
d_gene: TRBD1; v_gene: TRBV18; j_gene: TRBJ2-2; abundance: NA; CDR3nt: TGTGCCAGCTCGCCGACAGGGGCCGGGGAGCTGTTTTTT; CDR3aa: CASSPTGAGELFF
d_gene: NA; v_gene: TRBV5-5; j_gene: TRBJ1-1; abundance: few; CDR3nt: TGTGCCAGCAGCTTGGATATCGGGGGTCCTGAAGCTTTCTTT; CDR3aa: CASSLDIGGPEAFF
d_gene: NA; v_gene: TRBV6-5; j_gene: TRBJ1-3; abundance: few; CDR3nt: TGTGCCAGCAGTTACACCGGGAAAGGTGGAAACACCATATATTTT; CDR3aa: CASSYTGKGGNTIYF
d_gene: NA; v_gene: TRBV19; j_gene: TRBJ2-1; abundance: few; CDR3nt: TGTGCCAGTACCCTCAGAATAGACTTTAACCTTGAGCAGTTCTTC; CDR3aa: CASTLRIDFNLEQFF
d_gene: NA; v_gene: TRBV30; j_gene: TRBJ1-1; abundance: few; CDR3nt: TGTGCCTGGAGCGGAGGGACGGTGAACACTGAAGCTTTCTTT; CDR3aa: CAWSGGTVNTEAFF
d_gene: TRBD2; v_gene: TRBV5-1; j_gene: TRBJ2-3; abundance: NA; CDR3nt: TGCGCCAGCAGCCCCGGACTAGCGGGGGGGCCAGATACGCAGTATTTT; CDR3aa: CASSPGLAGGPDTQYF
d_gene: TRBD2; v_gene: TRBV29-1; j_gene: TRBJ2-1; abundance: few; CDR3nt: TGCAGCGTTCTCCTAGCGGGAGCTTCCAATGAGCAGTTCTTC; CDR3aa: CSVLLAGASNEQFF
d_gene: NA; v_gene: TRBV7-2; j_gene: TRBJ1-4; abundance: NA; CDR3nt: TGTGCCAGCAGCCTCGTGGGGCGACAGGCAACTAATGAAAAACTGTTTTTT; CDR3aa: CASSLVGRQATNEKLFF
d_gene: NA; v_gene: TRBV6-6; j_gene: TRBJ2-2; abundance: NA; CDR3nt: TGTGCCAGCAGTTCCCTAGGACAGAACACCGGGGAGCTGTTTTTT; CDR3aa: CASSSLGQNTGELFF
d_gene: NA; v_gene: TRBV28; j_gene: TRBJ2-1; abundance: NA; CDR3nt: TGTGCCAGCAGTTTCGTCGGCAATGAGCAGTTCTTC; CDR3aa: CASSFVGNEQFF
d_gene: NA; v_gene: TRBV28; j_gene: TRBJ2-7; abundance: NA; CDR3nt: TGTGCCAGCAGTTTACCGACTGGTGGGGCGTACGAGCAGTACTTC; CDR3aa: CASSLPTGGAYEQYF
d_gene: TRBD1; v_gene: TRBV30; j_gene: TRBJ2-6; abundance: few; CDR3nt: TGTGCCTGGGACAGGGGGGGGATCGGGGCCAACGTCCTGACTTTC; CDR3aa: CAWDRGGIGANVLTF
d_gene: TRBD2; v_gene: TRBV2; j_gene: TRBJ2-7; abundance: NA; CDR3nt: TGTGCCAGCAGCGTCTGGACTAGCCTGCAGTACTTC; CDR3aa: CASSVWTSLQYF
d_gene: NA; v_gene: TRBV25-1; j_gene: TRBJ1-6; abundance: few; CDR3nt: TGTGCCAGCGGCGGGGGGGCAGGGTCACCCCTCCACTTT; CDR3aa: CASGGGAGSPLHF
d_gene: NA; v_gene: TRBV9; j_gene: TRBJ1-2; abundance: NA; CDR3nt: TGTGCCAGCAGCGTAGTCTCATCGGGTTCTAATGGCTACACCTTC; CDR3aa: CASSVVSSGSNGYTF
d_gene: NA; v_gene: TRBV5-1; j_gene: TRBJ2-7; abundance: NA; CDR3nt: TGCGCCAGCAGCCGGGGACACGGCGAGCAGTACTTC; CDR3aa: CASSRGHGEQYF
d_gene: NA; v_gene: TRBV6-6; j_gene: TRBJ2-7; abundance: few; CDR3nt: TGTGCCAGCAGTCAAACCACAAGCGAGCAGTACTTC; CDR3aa: CASSQTTSEQYF
d_gene: TRBD2; v_gene: TRBV10-3; j_gene: TRBJ2-1; abundance: NA; CDR3nt: TGTGCCATCAGTGACCTAGCGGACACTAATGAGCAGTTCTTC; CDR3aa: CAISDLADTNEQFF
d_gene: NA; v_gene: TRBV5-4; j_gene: TRBJ1-3; abundance: few; CDR3nt: TGTGCCAGCAGATACGGACAGCACTCTGGAAACACCATATATTTT; CDR3aa: CASRYGQHSGNTIYF
d_gene: TRBD1; v_gene: TRBV18; j_gene: TRBJ1-5; abundance: many; CDR3nt: TGTGCCAGCTCACTATCACGGACAGGGACCAATCAGCCCCAGCATTTT; CDR3aa: CASSLSRTGTNQPQHF